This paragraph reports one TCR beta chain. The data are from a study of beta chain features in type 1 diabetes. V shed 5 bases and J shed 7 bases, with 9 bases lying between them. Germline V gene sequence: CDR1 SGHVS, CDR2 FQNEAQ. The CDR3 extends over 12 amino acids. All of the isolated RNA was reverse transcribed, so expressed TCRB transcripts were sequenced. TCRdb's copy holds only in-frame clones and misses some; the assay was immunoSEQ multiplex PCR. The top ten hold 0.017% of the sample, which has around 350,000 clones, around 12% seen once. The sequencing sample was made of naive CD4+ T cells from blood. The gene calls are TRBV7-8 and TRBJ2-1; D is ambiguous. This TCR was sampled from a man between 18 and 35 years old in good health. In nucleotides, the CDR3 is TGTGCCAGCAGCAACTCCGGGAATGAGCAGTTCTTC. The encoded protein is CASSNSGNEQFF.